This T cell receptor (beta chain) derives from a study of blood T cell repertoires in COVID-19. CDR3 size: 16 residues. Trimming cost V 7 bases and J 2 bases, with 20 bases left between them. Germline V gene sequence: CDR1 LNHDA, CDR2 SQIVND (reference sequence). Using immunoSEQ multiplex PCR, the repertoire was profiled, and TCRdb retains in-frame clones only, with some absent. This sample has a few hundred thousand clones; more than 70% occur once, and the top ten carry 3.1%. This TCR came from a woman aged 18-30 years with acute or convalescent COVID-19. The sequenced material came from peripheral blood. This chain uses TRBV19 with TRBJ1-2; the D is unclear. The CDR3 DNA follows: TGTGCCAGTACCGGCCTAGGCAGCCGGCAGAACTATGGCTACACCTTC. This codes for CASTGLGSRQNYGYTF.